The 3 T cell receptor beta chains presented below share a single source sample, sequenced in a study of cytomegalovirus exposure and HLA in healthy donors. Repertoires were generated with immunoSEQ multiplex PCR, while TCRdb's copy carries only in-frame clones and drops some. Altogether 150,000 to 170,000 clones are present, 86% being singletons, with the ten largest covering 2% to 2.5%. Sequencing was done on a sample of PBMCs. Receptors originate from a human donor in good health.

J is TRBJ2-1 and V is TRBV28; D is perhaps TRBD2 (5 bases). The CDR3 contains 15 residues. Germline values: CDR1 MDHEN, CDR2 SYDVKM. V was cut by 5 bases and J by 8 bases, with 19 bases left in between. The CDR3 DNA reads TGTGCCAGCAGTACCTACCAGCGGACCTCCGATGAGCAGTTCTTC. Translation gives CASSTYQRTSDEQFF.

The rearrangement links TRBV7-2 to TRBJ1-1; TRBD1 aligns across 7 bases. The CDR3 totals 15 residues. J was trimmed by 0 bases and V by 1 base; bases with no gene match: 2. Germline V gene data show CDR1 as SGHTA and CDR2 as FQGNSA. The CDR3 DNA sequence: TGTGCCAGCAGCTTAGGGGACAGATTGAACACTGAAGCTTTCTTT. This translates into CASSLGDRLNTEAFF.

This clone was recorded only once. The V call is TRBV15, the J call TRBJ2-7; TRBD2 is a possible D gene (6 bases). Trimming took off 1 base at V and 1 base at J, with 11 bases between the two ends. The CDR3 spans 15 residues. Germline V lookup: CDR1 LNHNV, CDR2 YYDKDF (reference sequence). The CDR3 spells CATSRGSSASYEQYF. CDR3 DNA sequence: TGTGCCACCAGCAGAGGGTCTAGCGCATCCTACGAGCAGTACTTC.